The rows below give T cell receptor beta chains drawn from one sample of a study of glioma-infiltrating T cells after dendritic cell vaccination. TCRdb keeps only in-frame clones here, not all; method: immunoSEQ multiplex PCR. The sample records nearly 85,000 clones, about 90% being singletons. The sample was blood, taken before dendritic cell vaccination. Source of these receptors: a human donor with glioblastoma. The CDR3 runs from the conserved cysteine through the conserved F or W. The D gene is left open where the match is weak. Some rows have no size entry. The others give once, few or many, or a class for an expanded clone.

j_gene	abundance	v_gene	d_gene	CDR3aa	CDR3nt
TRBJ2-3	.	TRBV5-1	.	CASSFSTDTQYF	TGCGCCAGCAGCTTCTCCACAGATACGCAGTATTTT
TRBJ2-7	.	TRBV10-3	.	CAISAVAGVANEQYF	TGTGCCATCAGTGCCGTGGCAGGGGTAGCGAACGAGCAGTACTTC
TRBJ2-3	few	TRBV30	TRBD2	CAWSSGDITDTQYF	TGTGCCTGGAGTAGCGGGGATATCACAGATACGCAGTATTTT
TRBJ2-5	.	TRBV2	.	CASKLQETQYF	TGTGCCAGCAAACTCCAAGAGACCCAGTACTTC
TRBJ2-3	.	TRBV13	.	CASSPTGTTGDTQYF	TGTGCCAGCAGCCCAACCGGTACCACTGGAGATACGCAGTATTTT
TRBJ1-3	.	TRBV30	.	CAWSVREAGTIYF	TGTGCCTGGAGTGTGAGGGAGGCAGGCACCATATATTTT
TRBJ1-5	.	TRBV5-8	.	CASSRERDTLGPQHF	TGTGCCAGCAGCAGGGAACGGGACACCTTGGGGCCCCAGCATTTT
TRBJ1-4	once	TRBV5-1	.	CASSLVGLRGEKLFF	TGCGCCAGCAGCTTGGTCGGCTTAAGGGGTGAAAAACTGTTTTTT
TRBJ2-1	.	TRBV25-1	TRBD2	CASRRPSAGGDNEQFF	TGTGCCAGCCGGAGACCCTCCGCGGGGGGGGACAATGAGCAGTTCTTC
TRBJ2-7	.	TRBV29-1	TRBD1	CSVVGQGLYEQYF	TGCAGCGTGGTGGGACAGGGACTCTACGAGCAGTACTTC
TRBJ1-5	.	TRBV5-1	.	CASSLSAGAGQPQHF	TGCGCCAGCAGCTTGTCTGCAGGGGCGGGTCAGCCCCAGCATTTT
TRBJ2-3	.	TRBV6-6	.	CASRDQGIGTDTQYF	TGTGCCAGCAGGGATCAGGGGATTGGCACAGATACGCAGTATTTT
TRBJ1-5	.	TRBV30	TRBD1	CAWRTTGDGPQHF	TGTGCCTGGAGGACGACAGGGGATGGACCCCAGCATTTT
TRBJ1-2	.	TRBV5-1	.	CASSLAVGDYGYTF	TGCGCCAGCAGCTTGGCGGTAGGGGACTATGGCTACACCTTC
TRBJ2-7	.	TRBV6-6	.	CASSYSKDSTYEQYF	TGTGCCAGCAGTTACTCGAAGGACAGCACCTACGAGCAGTACTTC
TRBJ1-1	.	TRBV19	TRBD1	CASSIAGTGGTEAFF	TGTGCCAGTAGTATAGCCGGGACAGGGGGGACTGAAGCTTTCTTT
TRBJ2-5	.	TRBV5-1	TRBD2	CASRGTSGGETQYF	TGCGCCAGCAGGGGGACTAGCGGGGGAGAGACCCAGTACTTC
TRBJ2-2	.	TRBV6-1	TRBD2	CASQGTINTGELFF	TGTGCCAGCCAAGGGACTATTAACACCGGGGAGCTGTTTTTT
TRBJ1-1	.	TRBV18	.	CASSPGSEYGTEAFF	TGTGCCAGCTCACCGGGTAGCGAATACGGCACTGAAGCTTTCTTT
TRBJ1-5	.	TRBV6-6	.	CASSSAGSQPQHF	TGTGCCAGCAGTTCAGCCGGGAGCCAGCCCCAGCATTTT
TRBJ2-7	.	TRBV7-6	TRBD1	CASSLAGQGAYEQYF	TGTGCCAGCAGCTTAGCGGGACAGGGGGCCTACGAGCAGTACTTC
TRBJ2-4	.	TRBV4-2	.	CASSPGLGLAKNIQYF	TGTGCCAGCAGCCCCGGCTTGGGACTAGCCAAAAACATTCAGTACTTC
TRBJ2-2	.	TRBV1	.	CTSSQVRQGLSTGELFF	TGCACCAGCAGCCAAGTCCGACAGGGGTTGAGCACCGGGGAGCTGTTTTTT
TRBJ1-1	.	TRBV6-5	.	CASSSQVIRVNTEAFF	TGTGCCAGCAGTTCCCAAGTTATTCGGGTGAACACTGAAGCTTTCTTT
TRBJ2-3	once	TRBV9	TRBD2	CASSVGLAGAPDTQYF	TGTGCCAGCAGCGTAGGACTAGCGGGAGCACCAGATACGCAGTATTTT
TRBJ2-7	.	TRBV6-1	TRBD2	CASSEAQREEQYF	TGTGCCAGCAGTGAAGCCCAGCGGGAGGAGCAGTACTTC
TRBJ2-5	.	TRBV6-1	.	CASSVEYQETQYF	TGTGCCAGCAGTGTTGAGTATCAAGAGACCCAGTACTTC